A selection of T cell receptor beta chains follows, all from one sample in a study of cytomegalovirus exposure and HLA in healthy donors. Repertoires were generated with immunoSEQ multiplex PCR, while TCRdb's copy carries only in-frame clones and drops some. The sample has about 100,000 clones; roughly 73% are singletons. The sequenced material came from PBMCs. These receptors were collected from a man aged 50 or older in good health and CMV-seropositive. Both conserved end residues are part of each CDR3. D genes are given only for firm matches. Clone size is shown for a subset of rows, as once, few, many or a class of expanded clone.

d_gene,abundance,j_gene,v_gene,CDR3aa,CDR3nt
.,.,TRBJ1-1,TRBV29-1,CSVVRGMNTEAFF,TGCAGCGTTGTCCGGGGAATGAACACTGAAGCTTTCTTT
.,.,TRBJ1-1,TRBV5-5,CASPGDMWLNTEAFF,TGTGCCAGCCCAGGGGACATGTGGTTGAACACTGAAGCTTTCTTT
TRBD1,.,TRBJ2-7,TRBV29-1,CSVGGVGGDRSYEQYF,TGCAGCGTTGGAGGGGTAGGTGGGGACAGGTCGTACGAGCAGTACTTC
TRBD1,.,TRBJ2-1,TRBV18,CASSPLSGSGQAYNEQFF,TGTGCCAGCTCACCACTCTCAGGCTCAGGACAGGCCTACAATGAGCAGTTCTTC
TRBD1,.,TRBJ1-3,TRBV15,CATSRGDRGGNTIYF,TGTGCCACCAGCAGAGGGGACAGGGGTGGAAACACCATATATTTT
TRBD2,.,TRBJ2-5,TRBV7-9,CASSSMGLAGQETQYF,TGTGCCAGCAGCTCGATGGGACTAGCGGGGCAAGAGACCCAGTACTTC
TRBD2,once,TRBJ2-7,TRBV7-2,CASSLLASGEQYF,TGTGCCAGCAGCTTATTAGCTAGCGGAGAGCAGTACTTC
TRBD1,once,TRBJ1-2,TRBV28,CASSVRQGAGYGYTF,TGTGCCAGCAGTGTGAGACAGGGGGCAGGTTATGGCTACACCTTC
.,.,TRBJ2-1,TRBV5-5,CASSPGHDNEQFF,TGTGCCAGCAGCCCCGGACACGACAATGAGCAGTTCTTC
TRBD2,.,TRBJ2-5,TRBV7-6,CASRRTGGAGEETQYF,TGTGCCAGCAGGCGGACGGGAGGAGCGGGGGAAGAGACCCAGTACTTC
TRBD1,.,TRBJ1-5,TRBV6-6,CASSQTGPNQPQHF,TGTGCCAGCAGTCAGACAGGGCCCAACCAGCCCCAGCATTTT
TRBD2,.,TRBJ2-5,TRBV4-3,CASSQVAGLHF,TGCGCCAGCAGCCAAGTAGCGGGGCTCCACTTC
.,.,TRBJ1-1,TRBV14,CASSLQMNTEAFF,TGTGCCAGCAGCCTACAGATGAACACTGAAGCTTTCTTT
.,.,TRBJ2-7,TRBV30,CAWRRPGGFYEQYF,TGTGCCTGGAGACGTCCAGGGGGGTTCTACGAGCAGTACTTC
.,.,TRBJ1-3,TRBV5-1,CASSLSTHRDTIYF,TGCGCCAGCAGCTTGTCGACCCACAGGGACACCATATATTTT
TRBD2,.,TRBJ2-1,TRBV7-9,CASSLQSSGANEQFF,TGTGCCAGCAGCTTACAGTCTAGCGGGGCGAATGAGCAGTTCTTC
.,once,TRBJ1-5,TRBV5-6,CASSSRGSFSNQPQHF,TGTGCCAGCAGCTCAAGGGGTTCATTTAGCAATCAGCCCCAGCATTTT
.,.,TRBJ2-7,TRBV6-6,CASGTNNYEQYF,TGTGCCAGCGGGACAAACAATTACGAGCAGTACTTC
TRBD1,.,TRBJ2-3,TRBV6-5,CASSPGTGITDTQYF,TGTGCCAGCAGTCCCGGGACAGGGATCACAGATACGCAGTATTTT
TRBD1,.,TRBJ1-2,TRBV28,CASSRDSNYGYTF,TGTGCCAGCAGCCGGGACAGCAACTATGGCTACACCTTC
TRBD1,.,TRBJ1-2,TRBV2,CASSDDRVGYGCTF,TGTGCCAGCAGTGACGACAGGGTGGGCTATGGCTGCACCTTC
TRBD2,.,TRBJ2-3,TRBV6-5,CASSYSGGATDTQYF,TGTGCCAGCAGTTACAGCGGGGGGGCGACAGATACGCAGTATTTT
.,.,TRBJ1-1,TRBV18,CASSPSQNTEAFF,TGTGCCAGCTCACCGTCACAAAACACTGAAGCTTTCTTT
TRBD1,.,TRBJ1-4,TRBV29-1,CSVEDGTANEKLFF,TGCAGCGTTGAGGACGGGACAGCTAATGAAAAACTGTTTTTT
.,.,TRBJ1-1,TRBV7-3,CASSSDSGDTEAFF,TGTGCCAGCAGCTCGGACAGCGGCGACACTGAAGCTTTCTTT
.,.,TRBJ2-2,TRBV9,CASSPTWTTGELFF,TGTGCCAGCAGCCCGACCTGGACTACCGGGGAGCTGTTTTTT
.,few,TRBJ2-7,TRBV30,CAWSVGPGRASGF,TGTGCCTGGAGTGTAGGCCCAGGCAGGGCCAGTGGCTTC
.,.,TRBJ1-1,TRBV18,CASSPRLAGGTEAFF,TGTGCCAGCTCACCACGTCTGGCCGGCGGGACTGAAGCTTTCTTT
TRBD1,once,TRBJ1-4,TRBV5-8,CASSLKGQGEKLFF,TGTGCCAGCAGCTTGAAGGGACAGGGGGAAAAACTGTTTTTT
TRBD2,.,TRBJ2-5,TRBV10-3,CAISPSGGQETQYF,TGTGCCATCAGTCCTAGCGGGGGCCAAGAGACCCAGTACTTC
.,.,TRBJ2-5,TRBV19,CASSQQDSLGTQYF,TGTGCCAGTAGTCAACAGGACAGTTTAGGGACCCAGTACTTC
TRBD2,few,TRBJ2-1,TRBV4-3,CASSQDPSGGYNEQFF,TGCGCCAGCAGCCAAGATCCTAGCGGGGGTTACAATGAGCAGTTCTTC
TRBD1,.,TRBJ1-1,TRBV6-5,CAGSYRGLSNTEAFF,TGTGCCGGCAGTTACAGGGGACTTTCGAACACTGAAGCTTTCTTT
.,.,TRBJ2-2,TRBV19,CASSIVGRGATGELFF,TGTGCCAGTAGTATAGTTGGCAGGGGAGCCACCGGGGAGCTGTTTTTT
TRBD1,.,TRBJ1-2,TRBV4-3,CASSHSTGVSGYTF,TGCGCCAGCAGCCACTCGACAGGGGTTAGTGGCTACACCTTC
TRBD1,.,TRBJ2-2,TRBV28,CASSLRGLSTGELFF,TGTGCCAGCAGTTTAAGGGGGCTGAGCACCGGGGAGCTGTTTTTT
.,.,TRBJ1-1,TRBV10-2,CASKFMNTEAFF,TGCGCCAGTAAATTTATGAACACTGAAGCTTTCTTT
.,.,TRBJ2-7,TRBV18,CASSPLPTLGAKSSYEQYF,TGTGCCAGCTCACCGCTTCCCACTCTGGGGGCGAAGAGCTCCTACGAGCAGTACTTC
TRBD2,.,TRBJ2-2,TRBV14,CASSLLAGTNTGELFF,TGTGCCAGCAGCCTTCTAGCGGGGACGAACACCGGGGAGCTGTTTTTT
.,.,TRBJ1-2,TRBV6-5,CASSYSAANTNYGYTF,TGTGCCAGCAGTTATTCGGCGGCAAACACTAACTATGGCTACACCTTC
.,.,TRBJ1-4,TRBV7-6,CASSLDEAGNEKLFF,TGTGCCAGCAGCTTAGATGAGGCGGGGAATGAAAAACTGTTTTTT
.,few,TRBJ2-1,TRBV6-5,CASSFTPGTNYNEQFF,TGTGCCAGCAGTTTCACTCCAGGCACCAATTACAATGAGCAGTTCTTC
TRBD2,.,TRBJ2-4,TRBV30,CAWTSGGTLAKNIQYF,TGTGCCTGGACTAGCGGGGGGACTTTAGCCAAAAACATTCAGTACTTC
TRBD1,.,TRBJ1-4,TRBV4-3,CASSQDLGQGSKLFF,TGCGCCAGCAGCCAAGATCTGGGACAGGGATCAAAACTGTTTTTT
.,.,TRBJ1-5,TRBV27,CATLLIGDQPQHF,TGTGCCACCCTCCTAATCGGGGATCAGCCCCAGCATTTT
.,.,TRBJ2-1,TRBV6-4,CASSDSAGLNEQFF,TGTGCCAGCAGTGACTCAGCGGGCCTAAATGAGCAGTTCTTC
TRBD1,.,TRBJ1-1,TRBV30,CAWSVGTGGDAFF,TGTGCCTGGAGTGTAGGGACAGGGGGCGACGCTTTCTTT
TRBD1,.,TRBJ1-2,TRBV28,CASTTLVAGGPYGYTF,TGTGCCAGCACAACCCTCGTAGCAGGGGGACCCTATGGCTACACCTTC